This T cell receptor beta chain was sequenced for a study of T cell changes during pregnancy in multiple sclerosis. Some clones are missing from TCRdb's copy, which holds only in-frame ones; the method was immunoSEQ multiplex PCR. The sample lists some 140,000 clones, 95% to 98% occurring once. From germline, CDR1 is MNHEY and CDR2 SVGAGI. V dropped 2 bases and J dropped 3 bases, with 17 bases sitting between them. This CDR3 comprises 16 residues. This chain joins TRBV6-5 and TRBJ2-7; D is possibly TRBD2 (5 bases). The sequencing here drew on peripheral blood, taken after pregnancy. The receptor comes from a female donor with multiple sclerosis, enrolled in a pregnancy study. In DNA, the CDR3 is TGTGCCAGCAGTTACAGTATGGGAGTCACTTACTACGAGCAGTACTTC. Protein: CASSYSMGVTYYEQYF.